A single sample gave rise to the 15 T cell receptor beta chains below, sequenced in a study of blood T cells in healthy people across ages. A sample-barcoded 5' primer and a J-beta primer mix were used in a second PCR of roughly 7 to 11 cycles. Using its own MiXCR run on the 5' RACE reads, TCRdb lists one record per CDR3 protein. The table includes 1 million or so distinct CDR3 sequences, under 30% detected once. This same sample was also part of a study on T cells of mothers and their children.

The sequenced material came from blood. These receptors were obtained from a girl aged 2 to 10 in good health.

The chain recombines TRBV24-1 with TRBJ2-4; 7 bases are a match to TRBD1. This CDR3 spans 14 amino acids. The germline CDR1 and CDR2 sequences are KGHDR and SFDVKD. V was pared by 4 bases and J by 9 bases, with 8 bases of the junction left unmatched. The CDR3 is CATSDLRQGGIQYF. The CDR3 DNA is TGTGCCACCAGTGACCTACGACAGGGCGGCATTCAGTACTTC.

This chain links TRBV11-1 with TRBJ2-5, with a weak D call TRBD2 (6 bases). CDR3 length equals 15 residues. V lost 8 bases, J lost 5 bases, and 21 bases lay in between. Per germline, CDR1 SGHAT and CDR2 FQDESV (reference sequence). The CDR3 DNA follows: TGTGCCAGCGGAAAAAGGTGGGAGAGCGGGGAGACCCAGTACTTC. Protein sequence: CASGKRWESGETQYF.

The V and J genes are TRBV7-2 and TRBJ2-7; D remains unclear. The CDR3 runs 13 residues. V was pared by 3 bases and J by 2 bases, with 8 bases between. CDR1 and CDR2 (germline): SGHTA, FQGNSA. The CDR3 DNA reads as TGTGCCAGCAGCTTTACCAGAGCCTACGAGCAGTACTTC. Translation gives CASSFTRAYEQYF.

The chain links TRBV7-9 to TRBJ1-1; unclear D gene. With 4 bases removed from V and 1 base from J, the gap between germline ends came to 10 bases. The germline V gene has CDR1 SEHNR and CDR2 FQNEAQ (reference sequence). The CDR3 length is 14 residues. CDR3 sequence: CASSSTVGNTEAFF. The CDR3 region has the DNA TGTGCCAGCAGCTCAACGGTAGGGAACACTGAAGCTTTCTTT.

This rearrangement joins TRBV5-6 to TRBJ1-4; D is unclear. Germline V gene lookup returns CDR1 SGHDT and CDR2 YYEEEE. This CDR3 region has 11 residues. V was cut by 2 bases and J by 12 bases, with 8 bases left in between. CDR3 nucleotides: TGTGCCAGCAGCTTAAGCGAACAACTGTTTTTT. Translation gives CASSLSEQLFF. Full variable domain (missing parts from reference TRBV5-6 and TRBJ1-4): DAGVTQSPTHLIKTRGQQVTLRCSPKSGHDTVSWYQQALGQGPQFIFQYYEEEERQRGNFPDRFSGHQFPNYSSELNVNALLLGDSALYLCASSLSEQLFFGSGTQLSVL.

This chain joins TRBV5-1 and TRBJ1-5; D unclear. The CDR3 has 15 residues. With 0 bases removed from V and 6 bases from J, the gap between germline ends came to 13 bases. Germline V gene sequence: CDR1 SGHRS, CDR2 YFSETQ. The CDR3 region is CASSLELGRGQPQHF. CDR3 DNA sequence: TGCGCCAGCAGCTTGGAACTCGGGCGAGGTCAGCCCCAGCATTTT.

This clonotype has just a few counts. The V and J genes are TRBV28 and TRBJ1-2, with D possibly matching TRBD1 (5 bases). Germline V gene sequence: CDR1 MDHEN, CDR2 SYDVKM. Trimming removed 4 bases from V and 6 bases from J, with 18 bases in between. The CDR3 covers 15 residues. DNA of the CDR3: TGTGCCAGCAGTTCCCCCGCGGGGCCTAGGGATGGCTACACCTTC. Amino acid sequence: CASSSPAGPRDGYTF.

CDR3 in amino acids: CASSLSGLANEQFF. Written as DNA, the CDR3 is TGTGCCAGCAGTTTGTCGGGACTAGCAAATGAGCAGTTCTTC. The genes are TRBV12-3 or TRBV12-4 and TRBJ2-5; 9 bases line up with TRBD2. The DNA end is more similar to TRBJ2-1, so the J call may be wrong. The CDR3 has 14 amino acids.

The genes are TRBV2 and TRBJ2-7; D is tentatively TRBD1 or TRBD2 (5 bases each). The V gene's germline CDR1 is SNHLY and CDR2 FYNNEI. Trimming stripped 6 bases from V and 1 base from J, with 13 bases between. This CDR3 has 14 amino acids. The CDR3 sequence: CASRPLGVSYEQYF. In nucleotides, the CDR3 is TGTGCCAGCAGGCCCTTGGGGGTTTCCTACGAGCAGTACTTC.

V and J are TRBV2 and TRBJ1-2; unclear D gene. V lost 1 base to trimming and J lost 2 bases, with 5 bases between them. This CDR3 region has 13 residues. The germline V gene has CDR1 SNHLY and CDR2 FYNNEI. The CDR3 nucleotides are TGTGCCAGCAGTGAAGAACAGAACTATGGCTACACCTTC. This codes for CASSEEQNYGYTF.

This clonotype was detected a few times. The V gene is TRBV4-2, the J gene TRBJ2-5; TRBD2 aligns across 8 bases. The J segment lost 5 bases and the V segment lost 5 bases, leaving 10 bases of the junction unmatched. This CDR3 has 15 amino acids. Germline CDR1 reads LGHNA; CDR2 reads YNFKEQ. CDR3 nucleotides: TGTGCCAGCAGCGGAAAAGCGGGGGTGGGGGAGACCCAGTACTTC. Translated: CASSGKAGVGETQYF.

V and J are TRBV11-1 and TRBJ2-5; D not resolved. The better agreement between TRBJ2-1 and the DNA end casts doubt on the J call. The CDR3 spans 12 residues. Germline CDR1 SGHAT, CDR2 FQDESV (reference sequence). The CDR3 sequence is CASMGIHNEQFF. In nucleotides, the CDR3 is TGTGCCAGCATGGGGATTCACAATGAGCAGTTCTTC.

With regard to this clonotype: One end of the junction is discordant with germline, which a read error may explain. J is TRBJ2-7 and V is TRBV20-1; maybe TRBD1 (6 bases). The CDR3 covers 10 residues. CDR1 is DFQATT, CDR2 SNEGSKA, per germline (reference sequence). The CDR3 loop is CSAFRDTLIF. The CDR3 DNA reads TGCAGTGCTTTCCGGGACACCCTGATATTC.

A few counts support this clonotype. The chain joins TRBV2 to TRBJ2-7; D uncertain. The ends were cut back, 3 bases at V and 0 bases at J, with 6 bases in the middle. Germline V lookup: CDR1 SNHLY, CDR2 FYNNEI. The CDR3 is 13 amino acids. This CDR3 reads CASSDWSSYEQYF. As DNA, the CDR3 is TGTGCCAGCAGTGACTGGTCCTCCTACGAGCAGTACTTC.

CDR3 in DNA: TGTGCCAGCAGCCTCAGCGGGAGGGTAAGCAATGAGCAGTTCTTC. This codes for CASSLSGRVSNEQFF. The chain employs TRBV7-3 and TRBJ2-1; 10 bases are a match to TRBD2. The CDR3 is 15 amino acids. Per germline, CDR1 SGHTA and CDR2 FQGTGA. The V and J ends lost 5 bases and 6 bases, in that order; junction bases with no gene match: 7.